This record looks at one TCR beta chain sequence and its context. Its antigen is currently unknown. The data derive from a study of cytomegalovirus exposure and HLA in healthy donors. Study-wide results and caveats: The authors later found TCR association rates varying by HLA locus, with DRB1 most and HLA-C fewest. In vitro checks showed that a few CMV-associated chains really do target CMV antigens.

Primers for the PCR totalled 60 Vbeta and 13 Jbeta. Repertoires were generated with immunoSEQ multiplex PCR, while TCRdb's copy carries only in-frame clones and drops some. This table holds 81,000 or so clones, 70% to 85% found once. The V and J ends lost 4 bases and 5 bases, in that order; junction bases with no gene match: 10. The CDR3 is made up of 15 amino acids. Per the germline V gene, CDR1 is SQVTM and CDR2 is ANQGSEA. The sequence derives from a man in his fifties in good health and CMV-seropositive. Material for sequencing was PBMCs. V usage is TRBV29-1 and J usage is TRBJ2-3, with 9 bases matching TRBD2. The CDR3 DNA follows: TGCAGCGTTGGACCCCTTGGCGGGAGGGAAGATACGCAGTATTTT. Encoded protein: CSVGPLGGREDTQYF.